The subject of this entry is one T cell receptor (beta chain). Antigen specificity is unknown. Alopecia areata patients provided lesional scalp punch biopsies and peripheral blood, both collected for the study. RNA was isolated and reverse transcribed to cDNA, the sequencing template. Sequencing used immunoSEQ multiplex PCR; TCRdb keeps in-frame clones, though not all of them. The sample holds more than 200,000 clones; 65% to 70% are singletons and the top ten take 1% to 1.5%. These data belong to a study of CD8+ T cells in alopecia areata. Study overall: Tofacitinib administration to treated patients was oral, at 5 to 10 mg twice daily.

General observations from the study: Normal skin's resident alphabeta T cells are also sequenced in scalp samples.

The clonotype comes from a human donor with alopecia areata. The starting material was CD4+ T cells sorted from blood, obtained at week 0.

The DNA of the CDR3 is TGTGCCTGGAGTGCACAGGGGAGTCGGTACTTC. This sequence encodes CAWSAQGSRYF. J is TRBJ2-7 and V is TRBV30; 7 nucleotides line up with TRBD1. The ends lost 1 base at V and 12 bases at J; junction bases unmatched: 6. CDR1 is GTSNPN and CDR2 is SVGIG in the germline V gene (reference sequence). The CDR3 covers 11 residues.